The 32 T cell receptor beta chains listed next were all sequenced from one sample in a study of CD8 T cells in Susac syndrome. Random hexamers were used to reverse transcribe an amount of about 0.45 to 1 ug RNA. TCRdb re-derived calls from the immunoSEQ multiplex PCR reads in MiXCR, one entry per CDR3 protein. The sample contains 200,000 or so distinct CDR3 sequences, about 90% of which appear only once. The specimen sequenced was CD8+ T cells from PBMCs. Source of these receptors: a human donor with multiple sclerosis.

The sample holds one count of this clonotype. This chain joins TRBV13 and TRBJ2-7, with a tentative D call TRBD1 (6 bases). CDR1 PRHDT and CDR2 FYEKMQ come from the germline V gene (reference sequence). The V end lost 1 base, the J end lost 2 bases, and 12 bases lay between the germline ends. This CDR3 comprises 15 residues. CDR3 amino acids: CASSLVGGWTYEQYF. The CDR3 DNA reads as TGTGCCAGCAGCTTAGTTGGGGGCTGGACCTACGAGCAGTACTTC.

The chain carries TRBV20-1 and TRBJ1-2; D is undetermined. Trimming pared 3 bases from V and 11 bases from J, leaving 4 bases between. Germline CDR1 and CDR2: DFQATT and SNEGSKA (reference sequence). This CDR3 spans 8 amino acids. The DNA for the CDR3 is TGCAGTGCTAGTTCATACACCTTC. Its translation is CSASSYTF.

The V gene is TRBV27, the J gene TRBJ2-2, with D perhaps TRBD1 (5 bases). The germline gives CDR1 MNHEY, CDR2 SMNVEV (reference sequence). Deletions cut 2 bases from V and 4 bases from J, with 17 bases between. There are 17 residues in the CDR3. CDR3 nucleotides: TGTGCCAGCAGTTTAATAGGCGACCTAAGGGGCACCGGGGAGCTGTTTTTT. It translates to CASSLIGDLRGTGELFF.

V is TRBV12-3 or TRBV12-4 and J is TRBJ2-7; no reliable D call. There are 13 residues in the CDR3. V was pared by 6 bases and J by 6 bases, with 15 bases between. The DNA for the CDR3 is TGTGCCAGCAGGGACCCACTTTTGGTCGAGCAGTACTTC. Its translation is CASRDPLLVEQYF.

V gene TRBV29-1 combines with J gene TRBJ2-1; 7 bases match TRBD1. J was trimmed by 3 bases and V by 6 bases; bases with no gene match: 5. CDR1 and CDR2 from the germline V gene are SQVTM and ANQGSEA. The CDR3 consists of 13 residues. CDR3 sequence: CSVGGSYYNEQFF. CDR3 DNA sequence: TGCAGCGTAGGGGGCTCTTACTACAATGAGCAGTTCTTC.

DNA for the CDR3: TGCAGTGCTAACCCCTCCCGGATCCAAGAGACCCAGTACTTC. Translated: CSANPSRIQETQYF. The chain recombines TRBV20-1 with TRBJ2-5; D gene ambiguous. Germline V lookup: CDR1 DFQATT, CDR2 SNEGSKA (reference sequence). This CDR3 region has 14 residues. V was clipped by 4 bases and J by 1 base, with 13 bases between them.

This chain joins TRBV13 and TRBJ1-1; D may be TRBD1 (6 bases). The CDR3 is 13 residues long. The germline CDR1 and CDR2 sequences are PRHDT and FYEKMQ (reference sequence). The V end lost 4 bases, the J end lost 5 bases, and 11 bases lay between the germline ends. The DNA for the CDR3 is TGTGCCAGCAGCTCACATAGGGGGACTGAAGCTTTCTTT. Amino acid sequence: CASSSHRGTEAFF. Looking up the rest from reference TRBV13 and TRBJ1-1 gives the full variable domain: AAGVIQSPRHLIKEKRETATLKCYPIPRHDTVYWYQQGPGQDPQFLISFYEKMQSDKGSIPDRFSAQQFSDYHSELNMSSLELGDSALYFCASSSHRGTEAFFGQGTRLTVV.

This chain connects TRBV24-1 to TRBJ1-2; 8 bases are shared with TRBD1. J gave up 4 bases and V 5 bases, and 2 bases lay outside the gene matches. CDR3 length: 13 residues. In germline, CDR1 is KGHDR, CDR2 SFDVKD. CDR3 amino acids: CATSVGTGYGYTF. CDR3 DNA sequence: TGTGCCACCAGTGTAGGGACAGGCTATGGCTACACCTTC.

The chain employs TRBV5-4 and TRBJ2-1, with 10 bases aligning to TRBD1. The CDR3 extends over 15 amino acids. Unmatched junction bases numbered 7, after V lost 3 bases and J lost 7 bases. Germline CDR1 SGHNT, CDR2 YYREEE (reference sequence). CDR3: CASSSGTGETNEQFF. The CDR3 bases are TGTGCCAGCAGCTCTGGGACAGGGGAGACAAATGAGCAGTTCTTC.

V gene TRBV4-2 combines with J gene TRBJ2-1; 10 nucleotides agree with TRBD2. CDR3 length equals 19 residues. Looked up from germline, CDR1 is LGHNA and CDR2 is YNFKEQ. Trimming at V came to 3 bases and at J to 8 bases, leaving 19 bases not matched to a gene. The CDR3 DNA is TGTGCCAGCAGCCACTACCTGAAGAGCGGGAGGGATGAGCTGGATGAGCAGTTCTTC. Amino acid sequence: CASSHYLKSGRDELDEQFF.

The chain is built from TRBV5-4 and TRBJ1-1, with a possible D match to TRBD1 (5 bases). The germline V gene encodes CDR1 SGHNT and CDR2 YYREEE (reference sequence). The CDR3 consists of 15 residues. Trimming took 3 bases from V and 3 from J, leaving 15 bases between them. CDR3 nucleotides: TGTGCCAGCAGCTCCCGCCCTGACAGCGACACTGAAGCTTTCTTT. This codes for CASSSRPDSDTEAFF.

The chain has TRBV9 and TRBJ1-2, with 7 bases lining up with TRBD1. Germline CDR1 and CDR2: SGDLS and YYNGEE. Germline trimming cut 3 bases from V and 3 bases from J; bases unmatched to any gene: 14. The CDR3 has 17 residues. DNA of the CDR3: TGTGCCAGCAGCGCCAACAGGGGTATAGGGAGCGACTATGGCTACACCTTC. Translated, it gives CASSANRGIGSDYGYTF.

This chain joins TRBV7-3 and TRBJ2-3, with a weak D call TRBD2 (6 bases). There are 15 residues in the CDR3. Germline CDR1 SGHTA, CDR2 FQGTGA. Trimming cost V 1 base and J 3 bases, with 11 bases left between them. CDR3 bases: TGTGCCAGCAGCTTAAACGCGGGACCGACAGATACGCAGTATTTT. It specifies CASSLNAGPTDTQYF.

The V and J genes are TRBV7-9 and TRBJ1-2; TRBD1 might be the D (6 bases). CDR3 length equals 14 residues. The germline V and J ends were trimmed by 3 bases and 5 bases, with 13 bases remaining between them. In germline, CDR1 is SEHNR, CDR2 FQNEAQ (reference sequence). The CDR3 region is CASSLVAGDYGYTF. The CDR3 DNA is TGTGCCAGCAGCTTGGTGGCAGGGGATTATGGCTACACCTTC.

V is TRBV4-1 and J is TRBJ2-3; tentative D call: TRBD2 (5 bases). There are 16 residues in the CDR3. From germline, CDR1 is MGHRA and CDR2 YSYEKL. V dropped 4 bases and J dropped 2 bases, with 16 bases sitting between them. The CDR3 region is CASSPGGSGLTDTQYF. The CDR3 coding sequence is TGCGCCAGCAGCCCCGGAGGAAGCGGCCTCACAGATACGCAGTATTTT.

V is TRBV29-1 and J is TRBJ2-7, with D perhaps matching TRBD1 (5 bases). Germline-derived CDR1 and CDR2 are SQVTM and ANQGSEA. This CDR3 has 12 residues. The V end was cut by 1 base, the J end by 5 bases, with 9 bases between. The CDR3 bases are TGCAGCGTTGAAGCAGGGATCGACGAGCAGTACTTC. Residues: CSVEAGIDEQYF.

V is TRBV7-8 and J is TRBJ2-7; maybe TRBD2 (5 bases). V lost 3 bases and J lost 4, with 13 bases in between. The CDR3 covers 14 residues. Per the germline V gene, CDR1 is SGHVS and CDR2 is FQNEAQ. The CDR3 nucleotides read TGTGCCAGCAGCTTCTCCCGGGGTTGGTACGAGCAGTACTTC. Protein product: CASSFSRGWYEQYF.

V and J are TRBV6-4 and TRBJ1-1; D unclear. The CDR3 is made up of 15 amino acids. CDR1 is MRHNA, CDR2 SNTAGT, per germline. Trimming cost V 6 bases and J 5 bases, with 19 bases left between them. The CDR3 loop is CASRVKHQPGTEAFF. The CDR3 region has the DNA TGTGCCAGCAGAGTTAAGCACCAGCCTGGTACTGAAGCTTTCTTT.

This sequence joins TRBV7-9 and TRBJ2-7, with D possibly matching TRBD2 (5 bases). The CDR3 covers 14 residues. Germline assignment: CDR1 SEHNR and CDR2 FQNEAQ (reference sequence). V was shortened by 5 bases and J by 3 bases, with 14 bases between the two germline ends. Here the CDR3 DNA reads TGTGCCAGCAGCCTCCCCACTAGGAACTACGAGCAGTACTTC. Its translation is CASSLPTRNYEQYF.

The chain carries TRBV13 and TRBJ2-1; 9 bases agree with TRBD2. This CDR3 contains 15 residues. V gave up 7 bases and J gave up 5 bases; unmatched junction bases: 9. Per the germline V gene, CDR1 is PRHDT and CDR2 is FYEKMQ (reference sequence). As DNA, the CDR3 is TGTGCCAGCAAACTGCTAGCGGGGCCTAACAATGAGCAGTTCTTC. Amino acids: CASKLLAGPNNEQFF.

The count of this clonotype is one. This chain's CDR3 is CASSSSTPVAYTDTQYF. CDR3 coding DNA: TGTGCCAGCAGCTCATCAACCCCCGTCGCCTACACAGATACGCAGTATTTT. This chain links TRBV13 with TRBJ2-3, with unresolved D. Trimming took off 4 bases at V and 2 bases at J, with 19 bases between the two ends. The CDR3 length is 17 residues. Germline assignment: CDR1 PRHDT and CDR2 FYEKMQ (reference sequence).

For the CDR3, the DNA is TGCAGTGCTAGTGATTACGGGGACAGGGGCTACGAGCAGTACTTC. Encoded protein: CSASDYGDRGYEQYF. The chain has TRBV20-1 and TRBJ2-7; 10 bases line up with TRBD1. CDR1 is DFQATT and CDR2 is SNEGSKA in the germline V gene (reference sequence). V shed 3 bases and J 3 bases; nucleotides not matched to a gene: 8. The CDR3 totals 15 residues.

The chain couples TRBV20-1 to TRBJ2-1; perhaps TRBD2 as D (6 bases). This CDR3 is built from 15 residues. Germline V gene lookup returns CDR1 DFQATT and CDR2 SNEGSKA (reference sequence). Between the trimmed V and J ends, which lost 5 bases and 7 bases, there was a span of 21 bases. The CDR3 DNA reads TGCAGTGCTCCGTACCCTAGCGCCTCAAGGAATGAGCAGTTCTTC. The encoded protein is CSAPYPSASRNEQFF.

The V gene is TRBV11-2, the J gene TRBJ1-6; possible D gene TRBD1, 5 bases. CDR1 SGHAT and CDR2 FQNNGV come from the germline V gene. CDR3 length: 15 residues. Trimming took 4 bases from V and 14 from J, leaving 21 bases between them. Here the CDR3 reads CASSSREWAALSLHF. In nucleotides, the CDR3 is TGTGCCAGCAGCTCCAGGGAATGGGCCGCTTTATCCCTCCACTTT.

The chain employs TRBV20-1 and TRBJ1-1, with D possibly TRBD1 on 6 matching bases. Germline values: CDR1 DFQATT, CDR2 SNEGSKA (reference sequence). The CDR3 consists of 12 residues. Trimming removed 6 bases from V and 5 bases from J, with 13 bases in between. This CDR3 reads CSAREGVTEAFF. In DNA, the CDR3 is TGCAGTGCGCGGGAGGGGGTTACTGAAGCTTTCTTT.

This clonotype was detected only once. The rearrangement joins TRBV4-1 to TRBJ2-1, with D tentatively TRBD2 (5 bases). Germline CDR1 is MGHRA and CDR2 is YSYEKL. There are 15 residues in the CDR3. V lost 0 bases to trimming and J lost 6 bases, with 12 bases between them. DNA of the CDR3: TGCGCCAGCAGCCAAGATCTACTAGTTGGCAATGAGCAGTTCTTC. Translation gives CASSQDLLVGNEQFF.

This clonotype was recorded a few times. The rearrangement joins TRBV6-5 to TRBJ2-2; D not resolved. CDR3 size: 13 residues. Germline V CDR1 and CDR2: MNHEY, SVGAGI. The V end lost 8 bases, the J end lost 3 bases, and 10 bases lay between the germline ends. CDR3 sequence (DNA): TGTGCCAGCCGTGGGCCCTACACCGGGGAGCTGTTTTTT. Protein product: CASRGPYTGELFF.

The chain links TRBV10-1 to TRBJ2-5; the D call may be TRBD1 or TRBD2 (6 bases each). V dropped 0 bases and J dropped 5 bases, with 10 bases sitting between them. The CDR3 extends over 14 amino acids. Germline-derived CDR1 and CDR2 are WNHNN and SYGVQD (reference sequence). The CDR3 sequence: CASSESGGWETQYF. Here the CDR3 DNA reads TGCGCCAGCAGTGAGTCGGGGGGCTGGGAGACCCAGTACTTC.

This chain uses TRBV27 with TRBJ1-5; a weak D match, TRBD1 (5 bases). This CDR3 comprises 14 residues. The V gene's germline CDR1 is MNHEY and CDR2 SMNVEV (reference sequence). The germline V and J ends were trimmed by 3 bases and 6 bases, with 12 bases remaining between them. In DNA form, the CDR3 reads TGTGCCAGCAGTTTCTCGGGACTTGTTCAGCCCCAGCATTTT. Its translation is CASSFSGLVQPQHF.

The chain couples TRBV7-9 to TRBJ1-1; weak D call: TRBD1 (5 bases). Germline lookup yields CDR1 SEHNR and CDR2 FQNEAQ (reference sequence). This CDR3 has 15 amino acids. Deletions cut 5 bases from V and 1 base from J, with 14 bases between. The CDR3, as DNA: TGTGCCAGCAGCCGGGTAGGCGGACAGAACACTGAAGCTTTCTTT. Its protein product is CASSRVGGQNTEAFF.

J is TRBJ1-2 and V is TRBV4-3, with 8 bases identical to TRBD1. There are 15 residues in the CDR3. Germline assignment: CDR1 LGHNA and CDR2 YSLEER. The V and J ends lost 1 base and 2 bases, in that order; junction bases with no gene match: 3. CDR3 coding DNA: TGCGCCAGCAGCCAAGGAACAGGGGGGAACTATGGCTACACCTTC. Residues: CASSQGTGGNYGYTF.

The chain has TRBV18 and TRBJ1-2, with 7 nucleotides matching TRBD1. Losses at the gene ends were 0 bases for V and 4 bases for J; bases not matched to a gene: 2. CDR1 is KGHSH and CDR2 is LQKENI in the germline V gene. This CDR3 contains 14 residues. CDR3: CASSPPDRAYGYTF. The DNA for the CDR3 is TGTGCCAGCTCACCACCAGACAGGGCCTATGGCTACACCTTC.